This T cell receptor beta chain was recovered during a study of post-analysis software for immune sequencing data. The study, taken as a whole, reports: In patients, TRBV5-6, TRBV5-1 and TRBV20-1 belonged to roughly five TRBV segments found more frequently than in controls. The study found significantly lower normalized Chao1 diversity in multiple sclerosis patients than in controls.

Each TCR beta cDNA library carried unique molecular identifiers. Input amounts of roughly 0.9 to 10 million T cells were used. These gave about 500,000 cDNA molecules, so each molecule approximated one T cell. TCRdb called the PCR reads again in MiXCR, with one record for every CDR3 protein. This sample has some 800,000 distinct CDR3 sequences, with around 42% found just once. Worth noting for this clonotype: The antigen is undetermined.

Trimming at V came to 5 bases and at J to 8 bases, leaving 8 bases not matched to a gene. CDR3 size: 15 residues. Germline V CDR1 and CDR2: ENHRY, SYGVKD. The V gene is TRBV10-3, the J gene TRBJ2-1, with 11 positions matching TRBD2. The source of this sequence is a girl aged 5-17 years with multiple sclerosis. The sequenced material came from blood. The CDR3 DNA reads as TGTGCCATCAGTCCCTTAGCGGGAGGGCCGGATGAGCAGTTCTTC. It yields the protein CAISPLAGGPDEQFF.